The present T cell receptor (beta chain) was sequenced within a study of regulatory T cells in long-lasting Graves disease. Noted time point: newly diagnosed GD, antithyroid drugs for less than 3 months. RNA from PBMCs was the source of the TCR library. Ten or more counts support this clonotype. For TCR beta, libraries came from iRepertoire HTBI primers and Arm-PCR of CDR3 regions. TCRdb reprocessed the multiplex PCR reads via MiXCR and lists one record per CDR3 protein. The data show over 350,000 distinct CDR3 sequences, with approximately 14% seen just once and roughly 15% held by the top ten. The sample was also reused in another study, on T cells in Graves' hyperthyroidism and ophthalmopathy.

This receptor was obtained from a woman aged 45 to 65 with Graves disease. This specimen consisted of peripheral blood mononuclear cells (PBMCs), obtained at new diagnosis, from a patient treated with antithyroid drugs.

This CDR3 is CASSLGVTVSGSYNEQFF. The DNA of the CDR3 is TGTGCCAGCAGCTTAGGCGTAACTGTTAGCGGGAGCTACAATGAGCAGTTCTTC. The chain employs TRBV7-8 and TRBJ2-1, with TRBD2 matching 9 bases. With V trimmed by 1 base and J by 3 bases, 10 bases remained unmatched. The CDR3 has 18 residues. Germline-derived CDR1 and CDR2 are SGHVS and FQNEAQ.